These 32 T cell receptor beta chains were all obtained from the same sample, sequenced in a study of patients and donors after allogeneic stem cell transplantation. TCRdb passed the RT-PCR reads through MiXCR, listing each CDR3 protein once. The sample has about 960,000 distinct CDR3 sequences; 18% are singletons. What was sequenced was blood, either unsorted or a sorted T cell fraction (not recorded which). Receptor source: a human donor who was either an allogeneic HSCT recipient or a stem cell or donor lymphocyte infusion donor (not recorded which). It is not recorded whose cells these are; they may come from a transplant donor.

This clonotype was seen a handful of times. The chain combines TRBV4-1 with TRBJ2-2; no firm D call. The CDR3 runs to 13 residues. V was trimmed by 0 bases and J by 5 bases, leaving 4 bases between them. CDR1 is MGHRA and CDR2 is YSYEKL in the germline V gene. CDR3: CASSQESTGELFF. The CDR3 DNA reads TGCGCCAGCAGCCAAGAATCGACCGGGGAGCTGTTTTTT.

The CDR3, as DNA: TGTGCCAGCAGTTACTCGTCTAGCGGGAGTTTCCACGAGCAGTACTTC. As protein: CASSYSSSGSFHEQYF. The chain is built from TRBV6-5 and TRBJ2-7, with 10 bases fitting TRBD2. Looked up from germline, CDR1 is MNHEY and CDR2 is SVGAGI. V dropped 0 bases and J dropped 5; count of bases not matched to a gene: 7. The CDR3 is 16 residues long.

The chain joins TRBV7-9 to TRBJ1-2; D remains unclear. The V end lost 3 bases, the J end lost 8 bases, and 13 bases lay between the germline ends. The germline CDR1 and CDR2 sequences are SEHNR and FQNEAQ (reference sequence). The CDR3 spans 13 residues. The CDR3 region is CASSLVTSWGYTF. CDR3 bases: TGTGCCAGCAGCTTGGTTACGTCTTGGGGCTACACCTTC.

This clonotype was found a few times. This chain uses TRBV19 with TRBJ1-5; a weak D match, TRBD1 (6 bases). CDR1 and CDR2 from the germline V gene are LNHDA and SQIVND (reference sequence). The CDR3 runs to 14 residues. Trimming cost V 7 bases and J 9 bases, with 19 bases left between them. CDR3 region: CASKEIGGSGPQHF. DNA for the CDR3: TGTGCCAGTAAGGAAATAGGGGGTTCGGGGCCCCAGCATTTT.

This clonotype was observed a few times. This chain connects TRBV4-1 to TRBJ1-4, with D possibly being TRBD1 (6 bases). The CDR3 is 16 residues long. Germline CDR1 MGHRA, CDR2 YSYEKL. Trimming took off 1 base at V and 5 bases at J, with 14 bases between the two ends. The CDR3 spells CASSQGIQGRNEKLFF. CDR3 coding DNA: TGCGCCAGCAGCCAAGGTATCCAGGGGAGGAATGAAAAACTGTTTTTT.

The rearrangement links TRBV4-1 to TRBJ1-1, with D possibly being TRBD1 (6 bases). V lost 5 bases and J 1 base, leaving 11 bases between the germline ends. The CDR3 extends over 14 amino acids. CDR1 is MGHRA and CDR2 is YSYEKL in the germline V gene. CDR3: CASSSPDRNTEAFF. The CDR3, as DNA: TGCGCCAGCAGCTCACCGGACAGGAACACTGAAGCTTTCTTT.

This clonotype was picked up a small number of times. The chain links TRBV4-2 to TRBJ1-2, with D possibly TRBD1 on 5 matching bases. V gave up 1 base and J gave up 1 base, with 19 bases separating them. The CDR3 length is 18 residues. Germline CDR1 reads LGHNA; CDR2 reads YNFKEQ. In nucleotides, the CDR3 is TGTGCCAGCAGCCAAGCGGTTGCAGGGAGAGTATTTAACTATGGCTACACCTTC. Translating gives CASSQAVAGRVFNYGYTF.

CDR3 sequence reads: CASSYSRGRGTIGELFF. CDR3 DNA sequence: TGTGCCAGCAGTTACTCGAGGGGGCGGGGGACAATCGGGGAGCTGTTTTTT. This chain links TRBV6-5 with TRBJ2-2, with D possibly called TRBD1 or TRBD2 (7 bases each). V lost 0 bases and J lost 7, with 18 bases in between. CDR1 MNHEY and CDR2 SVGAGI come from the germline V gene. The CDR3 is 17 amino acids.

The chain recombines TRBV27 with TRBJ2-4; 12 positions agree with TRBD2. Trimming removed 4 bases from V and 8 bases from J; junction bases left unmatched: 9. The CDR3 is 16 amino acids. Germline loops: CDR1 MNHEY, CDR2 SMNVEV (reference sequence). CDR3 sequence: CASSSTTSGRGDIQYF. The DNA of the CDR3 is TGTGCCAGCAGTTCGACGACTAGCGGGAGAGGGGACATTCAGTACTTC.

V is TRBV6-5 and J is TRBJ1-4; 7 nucleotides match TRBD1. Germline trimming cut 2 bases from V and 0 bases from J; bases unmatched to any gene: 6. The CDR3 is 17 amino acids. Germline lookup yields CDR1 MNHEY and CDR2 SVGAGI. The CDR3 bases are TGTGCCAGCAGTTACGATGGGACAGTGTCAACTAATGAAAAACTGTTTTTT. Its protein is CASSYDGTVSTNEKLFF.

This clonotype was detected a few times. The V and J genes are TRBV29-1 and TRBJ2-7; D may be TRBD2 (6 bases). The ends were cut back, 6 bases at V and 1 base at J, with 13 bases in the middle. The CDR3 length is 13 residues. CDR1 is SQVTM and CDR2 is ANQGSEA in the germline V gene. The CDR3 spells CSVAAGPSYEQYF. CDR3 nucleotide sequence: TGCAGCGTAGCAGCGGGTCCTTCCTACGAGCAGTACTTC.

This rearrangement joins TRBV6-1 to TRBJ1-1, with 7 bases aligning to TRBD1. Germline values: CDR1 MNHNS, CDR2 SASEGT. The trim removed 4 bases at V and 1 base at J, leaving 3 bases unmatched. The CDR3 has 14 residues. The CDR3 is CASSGRQGNTEAFF. For the CDR3, the DNA is TGTGCCAGCAGTGGACGACAGGGGAACACTGAAGCTTTCTTT.

The rearrangement joins TRBV25-1 to TRBJ2-1, with a weak D call TRBD2 (5 bases). CDR3 length: 15 amino acids. Looked up from germline, CDR1 is MGHDK and CDR2 is SYGVNS. Deletions cut 1 base from V and 10 bases from J, with 17 bases between. The CDR3 DNA sequence: TGTGCCAGCAGTGAATTGTATGAGGGCCCGAGAGAGCAGTTCTTC. Protein product: CASSELYEGPREQFF.

This clonotype was counted only a few times. This chain links TRBV5-1 with TRBJ1-2; TRBD1 matches 8 bases. The CDR3 contains 16 residues. Germline CDR1 is SGHRS and CDR2 is YFSETQ. V dropped 3 bases and J dropped 1; count of bases not matched to a gene: 8. As DNA, the CDR3 is TGCGCCAGCAGCTACGACAACAGGGGGAATAACTATGGCTACACCTTC. Translating it yields CASSYDNRGNNYGYTF.

This clonotype was detected only a few times. V usage is TRBV5-1 and J usage is TRBJ2-1, with TRBD1 matching 11 bases. The germline gives CDR1 SGHRS, CDR2 YFSETQ. V gave up 4 bases and J gave up 8 bases; unmatched junction bases: 8. The CDR3 has 15 residues. The CDR3 protein is CASSKRTGGGDEQFF. CDR3 DNA: TGCGCCAGCAGCAAAAGGACAGGGGGCGGCGATGAGCAGTTCTTC.

The chain recombines TRBV2 with TRBJ2-3; D gene ambiguous. The CDR3 loop spans 15 amino acids. Trimming removed 2 bases from V and 6 bases from J, with 15 bases in between. Germline CDR1 reads SNHLY; CDR2 reads FYNNEI. CDR3 residues: CASSEIRTIGDTQYF. As DNA, the CDR3 is TGTGCCAGCAGTGAAATACGGACCATAGGGGATACGCAGTATTTT.

The table lists this clonotype with a few counts. The chain is built from TRBV6-1 and TRBJ2-3; TRBD2 matches 9 bases. In germline, CDR1 is MNHNS, CDR2 SASEGT. This CDR3 region has 15 residues. The trim removed 5 bases at V and 6 bases at J, leaving 9 bases unmatched. In nucleotides, the CDR3 is TGTGCCAGCAGTCGCTCAATCAGCGGGGGGGATACGCAGTATTTT. Translated: CASSRSISGGDTQYF.

In DNA, the CDR3 is TGCAGTGCCAGCGGGAGGATCAATGAGCAGTTCTTC. It is translated as CSASGRINEQFF. The rearrangement uses TRBV20-1 and TRBJ2-1, with 9 bases fitting TRBD2. This CDR3 contains 12 residues. Germline V gene data show CDR1 as DFQATT and CDR2 as SNEGSKA (reference sequence). V was pared by 6 bases and J by 6 bases, with 3 bases of the junction left unmatched.

This clonotype was detected many times. For the CDR3, the DNA is TGTGCCATCAGCCCGGGAGGAGACACTGAAGCTTTCTTT. Translating gives CAISPGGDTEAFF. The V and J genes are TRBV10-3 and TRBJ1-1; no reliable D call. This CDR3 has 13 amino acids. Germline V gives CDR1 ENHRY, CDR2 SYGVKD. Trimming shortened V by 6 bases and J by 3 bases, and 11 bases separated the two germline ends.

In DNA form, the CDR3 reads TGTGCCAGTAGTATGATAACCGGGGAGCTGTTTTTT. It codes for CASSMITGELFF. The gene calls are TRBV19 and TRBJ2-2; D unresolved. Per germline, CDR1 LNHDA and CDR2 SQIVND (reference sequence). This CDR3 spans 12 amino acids. V was clipped by 3 bases and J by 5 bases, with 4 bases between them.

The CDR3 reads CSVFGTPNTGELFF. CDR3 coding DNA: TGCAGCGTCTTCGGGACCCCGAACACCGGGGAGCTGTTTTTT. The J gene is TRBJ2-2, the V gene TRBV29-1; tentatively, D is TRBD1 or TRBD2 (5 bases each). Germline V lookup: CDR1 SQVTM, CDR2 ANQGSEA. The ends were cut back, 6 bases at V and 0 bases at J, with 11 bases in the middle. The length of the CDR3 is 14 residues.

The chain is built from TRBV6-5 and TRBJ2-1; D is perhaps TRBD1 or TRBD2 (6 bases each). The V and J ends lost 0 bases and 9 bases respectively, with 15 bases between them. The CDR3 sequence is 15 residues long. Looked up from germline, CDR1 is MNHEY and CDR2 is SVGAGI. CDR3 coding DNA: TGTGCCAGCAGTTACTCGATGGAGGGGGTGGGTGAGCAGTTCTTC. This codes for CASSYSMEGVGEQFF.

CDR3 nucleotides: TGTGCCAGCAGCTTAGGGGCAGGGAATTACAATGAGCAGTTCTTC. Translation: CASSLGAGNYNEQFF. V is TRBV7-9 and J is TRBJ2-1; TRBD1 might be the D (5 bases). This CDR3 comprises 15 residues. Looked up from germline, CDR1 is SEHNR and CDR2 is FQNEAQ (reference sequence). Trimming shortened V by 1 base and J by 4 bases, and 11 bases separated the two germline ends.

This clonotype was counted only a few times. The gene calls are TRBV9 and TRBJ2-1; no clear D gene. V was pared by 0 bases and J by 8 bases, with 12 bases between. This CDR3 has 14 residues. The germline CDR1 and CDR2 sequences are SGDLS and YYNGEE. The CDR3 region has the DNA TGTGCCAGCAGCGTAGCTACCTCGGATTATGAGCAGTTCTTC. It specifies CASSVATSDYEQFF.

J is TRBJ1-4 and V is TRBV30, with D possibly matching TRBD1 (6 bases). Trimming took off 0 bases at V and 4 bases at J, with 12 bases between the two ends. The length of the CDR3 is 15 residues. CDR1 GTSNPN and CDR2 SVGIG come from the germline V gene (reference sequence). The CDR3 DNA sequence: TGTGCCTGGAGTGTTGGCGGGGGGCTTAATGAAAAACTGTTTTTT. It codes for CAWSVGGGLNEKLFF.

This clonotype turned up a few times. The chain carries TRBV15 and TRBJ1-1; D not certain. V was trimmed by 1 base and J by 6 bases, leaving 12 bases between them. This CDR3 is 14 amino acids long. Germline V gene lookup returns CDR1 LNHNV and CDR2 YYDKDF (reference sequence). CDR3: CATSRVGKVAEAFF. Written as DNA, the CDR3 is TGTGCCACCAGCAGAGTGGGAAAAGTCGCTGAAGCTTTCTTT.

This chain joins TRBV5-1 and TRBJ2-5; 8 positions agree with TRBD2. Germline V lookup: CDR1 SGHRS, CDR2 YFSETQ. Unmatched junction bases numbered 10, after V lost 2 bases and J lost 4 bases. The length of the CDR3 is 16 residues. CDR3 protein: CASSLEGGSGAETQYF. The CDR3 region has the DNA TGCGCCAGCAGCTTAGAAGGGGGTAGCGGGGCAGAGACCCAGTACTTC.

The chain combines TRBV12-5 with TRBJ2-1; TRBD2 is a possible D gene (6 bases). The germline V and J ends were trimmed by 5 bases and 3 bases, with 11 bases remaining between them. Per the germline V gene, CDR1 is LGHNT and CDR2 is FRNRAP. This CDR3 has 14 residues. The CDR3 loop reads CASGGGIIYNEQFF. CDR3 nucleotides: TGTGCTAGTGGTGGGGGGATTATCTACAATGAGCAGTTCTTC. Complete variable domain (other parts from reference TRBV12-5 and TRBJ2-1): DARVTQTPRHKVTEMGQEVTMRCQPILGHNTVFWYRQTMMQGLELLAYFRNRAPLDDSGMPKDRFSAEMPDATLATLKIQPSEPRDSAVYFCASGGGIIYNEQFFGPGTRLTVL.

This clonotype appeared a few times. This sequence joins TRBV29-1 and TRBJ2-7, with 7 bases aligning to TRBD2. The germline V gene encodes CDR1 SQVTM and CDR2 ANQGSEA. With 1 base clipped from V and 4 bases from J, the junction kept 10 bases outside the gene matches. This CDR3 spans 15 amino acids. The chain's CDR3 is CSVEGRRGVDYEQYF. The CDR3 coding sequence is TGCAGCGTTGAAGGCCGCCGGGGGGTGGATTACGAGCAGTACTTC.

This clonotype was picked up a small number of times. The rearrangement links TRBV27 to TRBJ2-7; D possibly matches TRBD1 or TRBD2 (5 bases each). CDR1 and CDR2 from the germline V gene are MNHEY and SMNVEV (reference sequence). Trimming took off 5 bases at V and 2 bases at J, with 16 bases between the two ends. This CDR3 has 15 residues. In DNA form, the CDR3 reads TGTGCCAGCAGTCCTGGGACGGGATTAACCTACGAGCAGTACTTC. Its protein product is CASSPGTGLTYEQYF.

J is TRBJ1-1 and V is TRBV5-1, with a weak D call TRBD1 (6 bases). The CDR3 has 15 amino acids. With 4 bases removed from V and 0 bases from J, the gap between germline ends came to 13 bases. The V gene's germline CDR1 is SGHRS and CDR2 YFSETQ. Here the CDR3 DNA reads TGCGCCAGCAGCGAGGACAGACCTTTGAACACTGAAGCTTTCTTT. This sequence encodes CASSEDRPLNTEAFF. Drawing the rest from reference TRBV5-1 and TRBJ1-1, the complete variable domain is KAGVTQTPRYLIKTRGQQVTLSCSPISGHRSVSWYQQTPGQGLQFLFEYFSETQRNKGNFPGRFSGRQFSNSRSEMNVSTLELGDSALYLCASSEDRPLNTEAFFGQGTRLTVV.

This clonotype was seen more than once but under ten times. V is TRBV20-1 and J is TRBJ2-3; D may be TRBD2 (7 bases). CDR3 length: 15 residues. Trimming removed 6 bases from V and 0 bases from J, with 16 bases in between. Germline-derived CDR1 and CDR2 are DFQATT and SNEGSKA (reference sequence). CDR3 region: CSAAARGASTDTQYF. CDR3 DNA sequence: TGCAGTGCCGCCGCCCGGGGGGCGAGCACAGATACGCAGTATTTT.